The sequence of this TCR beta chain was determined in a study of breast tumors, draining lymph nodes, adjacent tissues. General observations from the study: Tumors had less TCR diversity than lymph nodes, more than nontumor tissue. Tumor T cell lymph node origin was a supported hypothesis, not proven. Data fit most tumor T cells coming from lymph node, expanding in tumor. Luminal-like breast cancer showed significantly higher tumor–nontumor repertoire similarity than basal-like.

TCRdb used MiXCR to reprocess the multiplex PCR reads, holding one entry per CDR3 protein. Counted here are about 150,000 distinct CDR3 sequences, about 20% occurring once; the ten biggest clones make up 2.6%. Germline CDR1 and CDR2: SGHRS and YFSETQ. The CDR3 sequence is 11 residues long. V gave up 4 bases and J gave up 5 bases, with 4 bases separating them. Axillary draining lymph nodes of breast cancer patients supplied the node samples. In this sample, this clonotype turned up many times. What it binds is not known. Sequencing input: axillary lymph node tissue. The origin of this receptor is a female donor with breast cancer. Some clones in this sample may be carry-over from other donors' samples. This sequence joins TRBV5-1 and TRBJ2-1; D gene uncertain. This CDR3 reads CASSAHNEQFF. CDR3 DNA sequence: TGCGCCAGCAGCGCGCACAATGAGCAGTTCTTC.